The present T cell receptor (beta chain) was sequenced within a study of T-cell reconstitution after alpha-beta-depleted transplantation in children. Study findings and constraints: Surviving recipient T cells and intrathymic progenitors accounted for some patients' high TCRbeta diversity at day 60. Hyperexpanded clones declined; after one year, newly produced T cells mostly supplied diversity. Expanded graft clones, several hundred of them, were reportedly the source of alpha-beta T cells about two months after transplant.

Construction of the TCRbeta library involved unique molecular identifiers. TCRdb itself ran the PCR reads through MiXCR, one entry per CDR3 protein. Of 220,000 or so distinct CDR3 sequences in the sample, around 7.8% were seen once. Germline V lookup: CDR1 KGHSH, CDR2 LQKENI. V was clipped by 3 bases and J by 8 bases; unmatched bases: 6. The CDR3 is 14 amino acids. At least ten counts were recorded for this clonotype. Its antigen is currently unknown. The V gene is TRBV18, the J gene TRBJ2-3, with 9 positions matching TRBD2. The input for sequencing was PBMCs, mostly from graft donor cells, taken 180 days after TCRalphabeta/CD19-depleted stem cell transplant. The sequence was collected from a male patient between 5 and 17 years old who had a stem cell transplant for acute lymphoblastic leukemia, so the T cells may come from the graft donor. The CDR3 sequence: CASSPGTSRGTQYF. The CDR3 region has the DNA TGTGCCAGCTCACCGGGGACTAGCAGGGGTACGCAGTATTTT.